The rows below give T cell receptor beta chains drawn from one sample of a study of shared clonotypes between healthy human individuals. Clones were read by immunoSEQ multiplex PCR, and TCRdb kept only the in-frame ones, dropping some. The sample lists approximately 700,000 clones, around three quarters seen once, with roughly 1.9% in the top ten. Sequencing was done on a sample of memory CD4+ T cells sorted from blood. All receptors derive from a young woman in good health. Each CDR3 is given without its conserved first and last residue. The D gene is left open where the match is weak.

j_gene	v_gene	d_gene	CDR3aa
TRBJ1-5	TRBV6-6	.	ASNGGLGQPQH
TRBJ1-2	TRBV5-1	TRBD1	ASSLGDRDMHGYT
TRBJ2-2	TRBV6-6	.	ASSYFGDGELF
TRBJ2-7	TRBV5-1	.	ASSLGAVRGPYEQY
TRBJ1-4	TRBV9	.	ASSSGTEEKLF
TRBJ2-7	TRBV7-8	.	ASSLGLSYEQY
TRBJ2-7	TRBV25-1	.	ASSDLNSQNSSYEQY
TRBJ2-5	TRBV19	TRBD2	ASSINSGRLETQY
TRBJ1-2	TRBV5-1	.	ASSRTPGPQTGGYT
TRBJ1-1	TRBV25-1	.	ASSESKGPTEAF
TRBJ2-1	TRBV11-2	.	ASSLGEAYNEQF
.	TRBV4-1	TRBD2	ASSLIAGVYEQY
TRBJ1-1	TRBV6-1	TRBD1	ASSDRGPSEAF
TRBJ2-2	TRBV28	.	ASSPEGPKGSTGELF
TRBJ2-5	TRBV7-8	TRBD2	ASSFSSGGLGETQY
TRBJ1-1	TRBV28	.	ASSSVYNTEAF
TRBJ1-2	TRBV5-1	.	ASSFSNTGLDGYT
TRBJ1-4	TRBV29-1	TRBD1	SARRTGSNEKLF
TRBJ2-6	TRBV28	.	ASQGGGANVLT
TRBJ2-3	TRBV7-8	.	ASSLASGTSTDTQY
TRBJ1-3	TRBV5-1	.	ASSPGTSGNTIY
TRBJ2-2	TRBV27	.	ASSLSWTGELF
TRBJ2-3	TRBV6-4	TRBD2	ASSTSGNKGADTQY
TRBJ2-5	TRBV30	TRBD2	AWGRGGLETQY
TRBJ2-7	TRBV28	.	ASSPRGAPTYEQY
TRBJ2-1	TRBV4-2	TRBD1	ASSRQTGTGDNEQF
TRBJ2-7	TRBV5-1	TRBD2	ASSEGLVTHEQY
TRBJ2-7	TRBV4-2	.	ASSQDLVIGGLPYEQY
TRBJ2-1	TRBV5-1	TRBD2	ASSLTSGSYNEQF
TRBJ2-3	TRBV28	.	ASSLLQGTDTQY
TRBJ2-7	TRBV7-2	.	ASSLTQGVGEQY
TRBJ1-1	TRBV10-3	.	AISRLNTEAF
TRBJ1-2	TRBV6-5	TRBD1	ASSFTGGTYGYT
TRBJ2-2	TRBV6-1	.	ASSELSGLAGELF
TRBJ2-1	TRBV5-1	TRBD2	ASSLGLAGGPVNEQF
TRBJ1-4	TRBV19	TRBD1	ASRDRGRTANEKLF
TRBJ2-7	TRBV2	.	ASREGDYEQY
TRBJ1-3	TRBV2	TRBD1	ASSGGQGNSNTIY
TRBJ2-7	TRBV20-1	TRBD2	SAVSSGEQY
TRBJ1-4	TRBV7-8	TRBD1	ASSPSRDRLNEKLF
TRBJ2-7	TRBV10-3	.	AISERGAEQY